The next 18 T cell receptor beta chains were all read from a single sample in a study of human T cells and chemical hapten exposure. TCRdb re-called the RACE reads through MiXCR, storing one row per CDR3 protein. The sample holds 80,000 to 100,000 distinct CDR3 sequences, roughly 10% seen once. Specified time point: patch test 3, about 24 weeks after DPC sensitization. Treatment given: therapeutic diphenylcyclopropenone sensitization with weekly scalp DPC. The material sequenced was whole blood, taken in connection with sensitization to the hapten diphenylcyclopropenone (DPC). The receptor source for this set is a woman in her twenties or thirties with alopecia areata. Some clones in this sample may be carry-over from other donors' samples.

This clonotype was seen at least ten times. The chain couples TRBV29-1 to TRBJ1-1; the D gene is possibly TRBD1 (6 bases). The CDR3 is made up of 12 amino acids. Per the germline V gene, CDR1 is SQVTM and CDR2 is ANQGSEA. The V and J ends lost 0 bases and 13 bases respectively, with 15 bases between them. The CDR3 region is CSVEDLGTRGFF. DNA of the CDR3: TGCAGCGTTGAAGATCTCGGGACAAGAGGTTTCTTT.

The chain has TRBV29-1 and TRBJ1-1, with D perhaps TRBD1 (6 bases). V lost 7 bases and J lost 4, with 13 bases in between. Germline V gives CDR1 SQVTM, CDR2 ANQGSEA. The CDR3 totals 12 residues. The CDR3 sequence: CSANRDGTEAFF. For the CDR3, the DNA is TGCAGCGCCAACAGGGATGGCACTGAAGCTTTCTTT.

This clonotype has ten or more counts. The chain has TRBV12-3 or TRBV12-4 and TRBJ1-2, with D unresolved. V lost 7 bases to trimming and J lost 0 bases, with 12 bases between them. CDR3 length: 14 amino acids. As DNA, the CDR3 is TGTGCCAGCACCACACTAAGGGCTAACTATGGCTACACCTTC. The encoded protein is CASTTLRANYGYTF.

This rearrangement joins TRBV6-4 to TRBJ2-2; 10 nucleotides match TRBD1. V was pared by 6 bases and J by 5 bases, with 6 bases of the junction left unmatched. This CDR3 comprises 15 residues. The V gene's germline CDR1 is MRHNA and CDR2 SNTAGT. This CDR3 reads CASSSDRGHTGELFF. The CDR3 bases are TGTGCCAGCAGCTCAGACAGGGGGCATACCGGGGAGCTGTTTTTT.

This clonotype turned up a few times. The rearrangement joins TRBV28 to TRBJ1-5; 10 bases map to TRBD1. Losses at the gene ends were 5 bases for V and 5 bases for J; bases not matched to a gene: 9. Germline-derived CDR1 and CDR2 are MDHEN and SYDVKM. The CDR3 runs to 16 residues. As DNA, the CDR3 is TGTGCCAGCAGTCAAAAGACAGGGGGCTGGGATCAGCCCCAGCATTTT. Amino acid sequence: CASSQKTGGWDQPQHF.

The rearrangement links TRBV5-1 to TRBJ1-2, with D tentatively TRBD1 (6 bases). CDR1 and CDR2 (germline): SGHRS, YFSETQ. The CDR3 covers 16 residues. Trimming took off 4 bases at V and 0 bases at J, with 16 bases between the two ends. This CDR3 reads CASSPYTGSTNYGYTF. CDR3 DNA: TGCGCCAGCAGCCCCTACACAGGGTCTACTAACTATGGCTACACCTTC.

This clonotype showed up many times. The chain recombines TRBV6-6 with TRBJ1-3, with 7 bases that match TRBD1. V trimming: 5 bases; J trimming: 0 bases; junction bases outside the gene matches: 7. The germline gives CDR1 MNHNY, CDR2 SVGAGI (reference sequence). The CDR3 has 16 residues. CDR3: CASSATGASSGNTIYF. In DNA form, the CDR3 reads TGTGCCAGCAGTGCAACAGGGGCCTCCTCTGGAAACACCATATATTTT.

The genes are TRBV20-1 and TRBJ2-2; D gene ambiguous. Trimming cost V 5 bases and J 2 bases, with 15 bases left between them. The length of the CDR3 is 15 residues. CDR1 is DFQATT, CDR2 SNEGSKA, per germline (reference sequence). CDR3 coding DNA: TGCAGTGCTCCTCGCGGAGAGAGAAACACCGGGGAGCTGTTTTTT. It is translated as CSAPRGERNTGELFF.

This chain joins TRBV11-2 and TRBJ2-1; no clear D gene. In germline, CDR1 is SGHAT, CDR2 FQNNGV. The CDR3 is 14 residues long. Trimming removed 5 bases at V and 4 bases at J, with 12 bases between. CDR3 residues: CASSRIGQYNEQFF. CDR3 in DNA: TGTGCCAGCAGCCGGATAGGCCAATACAATGAGCAGTTCTTC.

This clonotype was recorded at least ten times. The rearrangement joins TRBV29-1 to TRBJ1-1; the D is unclear. V was pared by 6 bases and J by 0 bases, with 11 bases between. This CDR3 has 13 amino acids. Germline CDR1 and CDR2: SQVTM and ANQGSEA. The CDR3 is CSVGRNMNTEAFF. The CDR3 DNA follows: TGCAGCGTGGGCCGGAACATGAACACTGAAGCTTTCTTT.

The chain uses TRBV29-1 and TRBJ2-1; 8 positions agree with TRBD2. Germline V gives CDR1 SQVTM, CDR2 ANQGSEA. V shed 4 bases and J 4 bases; nucleotides not matched to a gene: 6. The CDR3 spans 14 residues. The CDR3 reads CSVGRREVYNEQFF. The CDR3, as DNA: TGCAGCGTTGGAAGGCGGGAGGTATACAATGAGCAGTTCTTC.

This clonotype was seen many times. This chain links TRBV6-1 with TRBJ1-1, with a possible D match to TRBD1 (6 bases). Germline V lookup: CDR1 MNHNS, CDR2 SASEGT. V dropped 3 bases and J dropped 1 base, with 9 bases sitting between them. CDR3 length: 14 residues. Written as DNA, the CDR3 is TGTGCCAGCAGTGAGGGGACAACGAACACTGAAGCTTTCTTT. Residues: CASSEGTTNTEAFF.

This clonotype was counted between two and nine times. This chain joins TRBV10-1 and TRBJ2-2; D gene unclear. The CDR3 length is 15 residues. Per germline, CDR1 WNHNN and CDR2 SYGVQD (reference sequence). The V and J ends lost 0 bases and 1 base respectively, with 6 bases between them. The CDR3 here is CASSESGKNTGELFF. The CDR3, as DNA: TGCGCCAGCAGTGAGTCGGGGAAGAACACCGGGGAGCTGTTTTTT.

This clonotype showed up many times. The rearrangement links TRBV11-2 to TRBJ2-3; TRBD1 is a possible D gene (5 bases). CDR3 size: 15 residues. Germline V gene data show CDR1 as SGHAT and CDR2 as FQNNGV. V was shortened by 5 bases and J by 1 base, with 13 bases between the two germline ends. CDR3 DNA: TGTGCCAGCAGCCGGGCACTCAGGGGCACAGATACGCAGTATTTT. Protein sequence: CASSRALRGTDTQYF.

At least ten counts were recorded for this clonotype. The chain employs TRBV20-1 and TRBJ2-7; D ambiguous. In germline, CDR1 is DFQATT, CDR2 SNEGSKA (reference sequence). The CDR3 is 15 residues long. V lost 0 bases and J lost 3, with 15 bases in between. CDR3 DNA: TGCAGTGCTAGAGATCAACAGAACCCGAACTACGAGCAGTACTTC. Its translation: CSARDQQNPNYEQYF.

The chain is built from TRBV27 and TRBJ2-7, with no clear D. Germline-derived CDR1 and CDR2 are MNHEY and SMNVEV (reference sequence). Between the trimmed V and J ends, which lost 0 bases and 0 bases, there was a span of 6 bases. This CDR3 comprises 14 residues. CDR3 coding DNA: TGTGCCAGCAGTTTATCCAGGTACTCCTACGAGCAGTACGTC. Its protein product is CASSLSRYSYEQYV.

This clonotype was seen many times. The V and J genes are TRBV12-3 or TRBV12-4 and TRBJ2-4, with D hard to call. CDR3 length: 16 residues. Trimming stripped 7 bases from V and 0 bases from J, with 16 bases between. CDR3 loop: CASTNLDPLAKNIQYF. CDR3 sequence (DNA): TGTGCCAGCACTAATTTGGACCCACTAGCCAAAAACATTCAGTACTTC.

This clonotype has ten or more counts. The rearrangement uses TRBV7-9 and TRBJ2-1, with 10 bases lining up with TRBD2. The V gene's germline CDR1 is SEHNR and CDR2 FQNEAQ (reference sequence). This CDR3 comprises 14 residues. Unmatched junction bases numbered 0, after V lost 1 base and J lost 6 bases. In DNA form, the CDR3 reads TGTGCCAGCAGCTTAGGGACTAGCGGCAATGAGCAGTTCTTC. It codes for CASSLGTSGNEQFF.